The 3 T cell receptor beta chains presented below share a single source sample, sequenced in a study of cytotoxic CD8 clonotypes in ibrutinib-treated CLL. Only in-frame clones appear in the TCRdb table, and some are missing; sequencing was by immunoSEQ multiplex PCR. The table has about 300,000 clones, less than 85% seen once. The sequencing used PBMCs, collected at disease progression, from a patient treated with ibrutinib. These receptors all stem from a human donor with chronic lymphocytic leukemia.

The chain uses TRBV4-1 and TRBJ2-7; D is perhaps TRBD1 (6 bases). Germline CDR1 MGHRA, CDR2 YSYEKL. V was shortened by 0 bases and J by 2 bases, with 11 bases between the two germline ends. The CDR3 has 15 residues. The CDR3 loop is CASSQEYRVTYEQYF. The CDR3 DNA sequence: TGCGCCAGCAGCCAAGAGTACAGGGTAACCTACGAGCAGTACTTC.

Only one count was recorded for this clone. J is TRBJ2-7 and V is TRBV29-1; TRBD1 is a possible D gene (6 bases). Germline V gene sequence: CDR1 SQVTM, CDR2 ANQGSEA. The CDR3 is 13 residues long. The V end was cut by 2 bases, the J end by 3 bases, with 11 bases between. DNA of the CDR3: TGCAGCGTTGAACTCGGGACACACTACGAGCAGTACTTC. Its protein is CSVELGTHYEQYF.

The V call is TRBV7-9, the J call TRBJ2-5, with D maybe TRBD2 (6 bases). V was pared by 1 base and J by 3 bases, with 15 bases between. The length of the CDR3 is 16 residues. Germline CDR1 and CDR2: SEHNR and FQNEAQ (reference sequence). The CDR3 protein is CASSLVSGLGKETQYF. CDR3 nucleotides: TGTGCCAGCAGCTTAGTATCGGGACTGGGGAAAGAGACCCAGTACTTC.